This record looks at one T cell receptor beta chain sequence and its context. Its target is unknown. Each TRB cDNA library was prepared by 5' RACE (with UMI labels). TCRdb reprocessed the 5' RACE reads, keeping one entry per CDR3 protein, no DNA. Across 150,000 to 160,000 distinct CDR3 sequences, the top ten clones capture about 0.44% of the sample. This entry is derived from a study of CXCR3-negative and CXCR3-positive naive CD8 T cells. Turning to the study itself: Cumulative TRB read yield was approximately 135 million, averaging about 1.5 +/- 0.3 million per library. Study-wide findings and caveats: When CXCR3-positive naive cells were set against CXCR3-negative naive cells, the former had more hydrophobic TRB CDR3s. Post-cryopreservation CXCR3 expression was partly diminished, and the bulk of assays employed fresh PBMCs. Both of the naive subsets showed about the same high diversity, but memory CD8+ cells had much less.

In germline, CDR1 is MGHDK, CDR2 SYGVNS. CDR3 size: 13 residues. The source material was naive CXCR3+ CD8+ T cells from blood. Described subset: CD45RO-CCR7+CD27+CD95- naive CD8+ T cells expressing CXCR3 (TNR3+). This receptor was obtained from a human donor in good health. Some clones in this sample may be carry-over from other donors' samples. The J gene is TRBJ1-2, the V gene TRBV25-1. The CDR3 loop reads CASSEWEGVGYTF.